This TCR beta chain came from a study of vaccination and CD4 T cells after COVID-19. As for the study in general: Controls used CEFX viral epitopes (positive), HIV-1 Nef peptides (negative), or no peptide.

Documented treatment: roughly 10-day PBMC culture with coronavirus spike peptide pools or control peptides (ViraFEST assay). The unexposed donor gave CD4+ T cells before the COVID-19 pandemic (2011-2018). About this clonotype: Its specificity is unknown.

V lost 3 bases and J lost 0, with 4 bases in between. Germline-derived CDR1 and CDR2 are SGHNT and YYREEE (reference sequence). This CDR3 is built from 13 residues. The Oncomine TCR Beta short-read assay sequenced DNA from cultured CD4+ T cells. TCRdb ran MiXCR on the PCR reads and lists one entry per CDR3 protein. The table includes roughly 6,500 distinct CDR3 sequences, roughly 25% detected once. The source material was CD4+ T cells from blood, cultured in vitro. This chain joins TRBV5-4 and TRBJ1-3, with D hard to call. The sequence was obtained from a human donor in good health. The CDR3 nucleotides are TGTGCCAGCAGCTGGGGCTCTGGAAACACCATATATTTT. Encoded protein: CASSWGSGNTIYF.